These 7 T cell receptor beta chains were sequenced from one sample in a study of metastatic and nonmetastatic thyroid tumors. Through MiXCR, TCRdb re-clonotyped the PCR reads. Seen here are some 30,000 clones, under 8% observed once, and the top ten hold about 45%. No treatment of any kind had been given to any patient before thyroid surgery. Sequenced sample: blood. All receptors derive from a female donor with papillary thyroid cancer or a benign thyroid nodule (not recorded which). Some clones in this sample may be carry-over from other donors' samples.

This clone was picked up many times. The CDR3 protein is CASSQEAASGETQYF. The CDR3 DNA follows: TGTGCCAGCAGCCAAGAGGCAGCCAGTGGGGAGACCCAGTACTTC. The genes are TRBV3-1 and TRBJ2-5; D gene ambiguous. The CDR3 consists of 15 residues. Germline V gene data show CDR1 as LGHDT and CDR2 as YNNKEL (reference sequence). Trimming pared 0 bases from V and 5 bases from J, leaving 13 bases between.

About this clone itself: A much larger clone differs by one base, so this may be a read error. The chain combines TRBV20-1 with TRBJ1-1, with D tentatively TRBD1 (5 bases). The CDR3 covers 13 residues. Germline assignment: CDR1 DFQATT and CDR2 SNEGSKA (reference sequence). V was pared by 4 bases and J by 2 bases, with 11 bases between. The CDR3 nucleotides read TGCAGTGCTATAGAGACAGTAAACACTGAAGCTTTCTTT. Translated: CSAIETVNTEAFF.

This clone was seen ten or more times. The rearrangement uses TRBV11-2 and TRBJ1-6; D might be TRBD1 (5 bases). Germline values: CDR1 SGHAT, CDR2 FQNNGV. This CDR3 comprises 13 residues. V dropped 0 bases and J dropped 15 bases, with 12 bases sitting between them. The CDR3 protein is CASSLDGGSFLHF. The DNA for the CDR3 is TGTGCCAGCAGCTTAGATGGGGGGTCTTTCCTCCACTTT.

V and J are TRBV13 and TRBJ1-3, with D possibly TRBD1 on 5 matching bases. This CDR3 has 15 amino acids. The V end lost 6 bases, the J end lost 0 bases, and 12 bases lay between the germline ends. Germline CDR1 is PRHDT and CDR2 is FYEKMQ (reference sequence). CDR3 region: CASRAGHNSGNTIYF. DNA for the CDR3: TGTGCCAGCAGGGCTGGACATAACTCTGGAAACACCATATATTTT.

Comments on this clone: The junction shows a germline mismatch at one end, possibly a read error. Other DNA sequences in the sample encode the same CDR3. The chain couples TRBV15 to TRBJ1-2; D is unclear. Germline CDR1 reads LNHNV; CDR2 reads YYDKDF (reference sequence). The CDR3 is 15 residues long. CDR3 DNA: TGTGCCACAAGCAACGGGTATGGAAGGAGCTATGGCTACACCTTC. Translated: CATSNGYGRSYGYTF.

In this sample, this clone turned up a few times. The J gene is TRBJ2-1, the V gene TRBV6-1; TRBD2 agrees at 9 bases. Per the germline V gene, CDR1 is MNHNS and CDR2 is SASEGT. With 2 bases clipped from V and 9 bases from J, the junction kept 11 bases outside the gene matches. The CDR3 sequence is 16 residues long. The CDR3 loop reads CASSELGGGGACEQFF. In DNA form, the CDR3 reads TGTGCCAGCAGTGAATTGGGCGGCGGGGGGGCCTGTGAGCAGTTCTTC.

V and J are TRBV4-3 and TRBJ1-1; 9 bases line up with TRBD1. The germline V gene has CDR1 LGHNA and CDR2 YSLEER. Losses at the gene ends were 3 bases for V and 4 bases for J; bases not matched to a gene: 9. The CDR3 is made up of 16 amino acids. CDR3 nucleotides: TGCGCCAGCAGCCAGGCTACCGGGACAGGGCCCACTGAAGCTTTCTTT. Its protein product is CASSQATGTGPTEAFF.